The clone carrying this T cell receptor (beta chain) was seen repeatedly, ten times or more. This sample was included in a study of Graves' ophthalmopathy and Graves' hyperthyroidism. The CDR3 spans 14 residues. Germline values: CDR1 MDHEN, CDR2 SYDVKM. Between the trimmed V and J ends, which lost 3 bases and 4 bases, there was a span of 12 bases. Amplification from RNA transcripts yielded the TCR beta CDR3 regions. RT-PCR in the first round used HTBI primers; a second-round multiplex PCR followed. TCRdb re-derived calls from the multiplex PCR reads in MiXCR, one entry per CDR3 protein. The sample shows 500,000 to 700,000 distinct CDR3 sequences, 20% to 25% of them seen only once.

The rearrangement joins TRBV28 to TRBJ1-2; D is unresolved. The origin of this receptor is a woman younger than 35 with stable Graves' hyperthyroidism. Some clones in this sample may be carry-over from other donors' samples. Source material: peripheral blood. The CDR3 DNA reads as TGTGCCAGCAGTTTGGGCAGGTTGGCCTATGGCTACACCTTC. Translation gives CASSLGRLAYGYTF.